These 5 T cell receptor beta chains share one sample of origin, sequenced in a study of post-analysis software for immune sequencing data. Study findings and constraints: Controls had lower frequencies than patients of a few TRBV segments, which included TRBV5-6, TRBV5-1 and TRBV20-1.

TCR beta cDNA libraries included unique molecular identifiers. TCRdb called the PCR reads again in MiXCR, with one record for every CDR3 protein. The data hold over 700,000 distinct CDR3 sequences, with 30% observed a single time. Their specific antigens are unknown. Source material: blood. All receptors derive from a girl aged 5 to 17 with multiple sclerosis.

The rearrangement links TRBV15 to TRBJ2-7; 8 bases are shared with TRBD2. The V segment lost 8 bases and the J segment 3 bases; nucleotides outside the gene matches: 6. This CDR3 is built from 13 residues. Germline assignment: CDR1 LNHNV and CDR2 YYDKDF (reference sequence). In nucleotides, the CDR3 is TGTGCCACCTCGGCGGGGGGATTCTACGAGCAGTACTTC. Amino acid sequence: CATSAGGFYEQYF.

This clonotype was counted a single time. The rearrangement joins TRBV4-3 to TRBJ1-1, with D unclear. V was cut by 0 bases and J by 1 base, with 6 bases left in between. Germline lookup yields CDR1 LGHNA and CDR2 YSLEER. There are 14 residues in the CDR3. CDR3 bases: TGCGCCAGCAGCCAAGATTATAGGAACACTGAAGCTTTCTTT. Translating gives CASSQDYRNTEAFF.

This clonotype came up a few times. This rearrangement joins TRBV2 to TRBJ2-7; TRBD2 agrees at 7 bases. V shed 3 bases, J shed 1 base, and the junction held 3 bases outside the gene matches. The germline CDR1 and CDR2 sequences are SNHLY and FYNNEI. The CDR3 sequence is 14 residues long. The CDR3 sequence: CASSEDGRSYEQYF. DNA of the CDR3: TGTGCCAGCAGTGAGGACGGGAGGTCCTACGAGCAGTACTTC.

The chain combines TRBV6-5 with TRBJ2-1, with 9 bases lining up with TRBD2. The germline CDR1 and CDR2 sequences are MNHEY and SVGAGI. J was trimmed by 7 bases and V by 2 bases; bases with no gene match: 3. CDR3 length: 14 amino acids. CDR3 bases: TGTGCCAGCAGTTACGGCGGGGGGGCTAATGAGCAGTTCTTC. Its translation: CASSYGGGANEQFF.

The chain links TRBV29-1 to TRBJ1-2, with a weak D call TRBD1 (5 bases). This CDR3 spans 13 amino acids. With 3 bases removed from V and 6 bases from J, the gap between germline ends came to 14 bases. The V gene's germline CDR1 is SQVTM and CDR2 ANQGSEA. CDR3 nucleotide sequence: TGCAGCGTTGAGGGACGTAGGGAGGATGGCTACACCTTC. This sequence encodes CSVEGRREDGYTF.